The text below deals with one TCR beta chain. Its antigen is still unknown. The data belong to a study of human T cells and chemical hapten exposure. General study results and limits: Compared with pre-sensitization or healthy control sets, expanded TCRs clustered more. Those TCRs sitting above 1 in 1000 frequency stayed the same with DPC sensitization.

CDR3 length: 16 amino acids. Trimming cost V 0 bases and J 6 bases; bases outside gene matches: 4. Germline V gene data show CDR1 as LGHNA and CDR2 as YNFKEQ. This sample's time point: patch test 1, 2 weeks after DPC sensitization. The treatment is: therapeutic diphenylcyclopropenone sensitization with weekly scalp DPC. TCRdb passed the RACE reads through MiXCR, listing each CDR3 protein once. The table lists 75,000 to 95,000 distinct CDR3 sequences, approximately 10% of them singletons, with about 4% in the top ten. This specimen was whole blood, taken in connection with sensitization to the hapten diphenylcyclopropenone (DPC). The receptor comes from a woman aged 55-69 years with alopecia areata. Some clones in this sample may be carry-over from other donors' samples. This sequence joins TRBV4-2 and TRBJ1-5; TRBD1 aligns across 11 bases. CDR3 in amino acids: CASSQDGQGAAQPQHF. CDR3 bases: TGTGCCAGCAGCCAAGATGGACAGGGGGCAGCTCAGCCCCAGCATTTT.